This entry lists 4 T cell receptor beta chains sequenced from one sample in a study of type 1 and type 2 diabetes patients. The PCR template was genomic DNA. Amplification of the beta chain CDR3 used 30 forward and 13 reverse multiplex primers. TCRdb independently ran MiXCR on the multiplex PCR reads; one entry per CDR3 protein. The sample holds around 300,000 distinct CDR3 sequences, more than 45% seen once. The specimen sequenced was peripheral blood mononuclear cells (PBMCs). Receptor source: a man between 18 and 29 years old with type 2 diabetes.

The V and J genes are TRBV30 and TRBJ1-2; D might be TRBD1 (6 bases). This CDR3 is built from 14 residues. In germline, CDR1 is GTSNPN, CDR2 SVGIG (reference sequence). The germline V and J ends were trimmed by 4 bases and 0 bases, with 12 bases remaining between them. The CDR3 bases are TGTGCCTGGATCGGACAGAATTCTAACTATGGCTACACCTTC. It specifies CAWIGQNSNYGYTF.

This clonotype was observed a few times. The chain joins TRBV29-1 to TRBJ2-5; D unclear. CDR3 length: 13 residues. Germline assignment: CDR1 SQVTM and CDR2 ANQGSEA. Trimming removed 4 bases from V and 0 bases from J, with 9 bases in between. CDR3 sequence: CSVAYTYQETQYF. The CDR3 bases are TGCAGCGTTGCATATACGTACCAAGAGACCCAGTACTTC.

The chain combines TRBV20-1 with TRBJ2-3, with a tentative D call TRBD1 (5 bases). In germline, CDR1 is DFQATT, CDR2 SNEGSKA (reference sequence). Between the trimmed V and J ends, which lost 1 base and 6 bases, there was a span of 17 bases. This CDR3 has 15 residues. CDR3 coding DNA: TGCAGTGCTAGAGCGGACAACCAATTTACGGATACGCAGTATTTT. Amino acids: CSARADNQFTDTQYF.

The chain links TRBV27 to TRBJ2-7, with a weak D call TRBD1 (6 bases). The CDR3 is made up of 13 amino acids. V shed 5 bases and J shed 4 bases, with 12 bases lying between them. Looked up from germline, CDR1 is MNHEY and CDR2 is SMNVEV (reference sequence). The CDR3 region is CASSTAGEYEQYF. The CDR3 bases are TGTGCCAGCAGTACCGCAGGGGAGTACGAGCAGTACTTC.